These T cell receptor beta chains were read from a single sample in a study of graft-versus-host responses after intestinal transplantation. No antigen is known for these receptors. Method: immunoSEQ multiplex PCR; TCRdb's copy keeps in-frame clones and lacks some. Of about 130,000 clones in the sample, 85% to 95% are singletons; the top ten hold over 0.15%. The sample in question was unstimulated CD4+ T cells sorted from spleen or lymph node cells, obtained before intestinal transplant. These receptors came from a human donor who received an intestinal transplant. Each CDR3 is given with its conserved first and last residue. A D gene is named only where the DNA matches it firmly. Only part of the rows carry a size: once, few, many, or a class if the clone is expanded.

>TRBV18|TRBJ1-5|few|NA
CASSPKQDLSGQPQHF
TGTGCCAGCTCACCAAAGCAGGACCTAAGCGGTCAGCCCCAGCATTTT
>TRBV6-5|TRBJ2-5|NA|NA
CASSAAGPPAQYF
TGTGCCAGCAGTGCGGCGGGGCCCCCTGCCCAGTACTTC
>TRBV5-4|TRBJ2-1|NA|NA
CASSSRRWEDNEQFF
TGTGCCAGCAGCTCCCGTCGGTGGGAAGACAATGAGCAGTTCTTC
>TRBV19|TRBJ2-3|NA|TRBD2
CASRAGGLTDTQYF
TGTGCCAGTCGAGCGGGGGGACTCACAGATACGCAGTATTTT
>TRBV11-3|TRBJ2-1|NA|TRBD2
CASRSPLAGGYNEQFF
TGTGCCAGCAGATCCCCTCTAGCGGGGGGCTACAATGAGCAGTTCTTC
>TRBV5-4|TRBJ2-2|NA|NA
CASSLVRDTGELFF
TGTGCCAGCAGCTTGGTTAGGGACACCGGGGAGCTGTTTTTT
>TRBV6-5|TRBJ1-6|NA|NA
CASSPFLPPLHF
TGTGCCAGCAGCCCATTCCTCCCACCCCTCCACTTT
>TRBV10-1|TRBJ1-1|once|NA
CASRHDQNTEAFF
TGCGCCAGCAGGCACGACCAGAACACTGAAGCTTTCTTT
>TRBV11-2|TRBJ2-5|once|NA
CASSLLGGFETQYF
TGTGCCAGCAGCTTACTTGGGGGTTTCGAGACCCAGTACTTC
>TRBV7-2|TRBJ1-2|NA|TRBD1
CASSLEGARGYTF
TGTGCCAGCAGCTTAGAGGGGGCGCGGGGCTACACCTTC
>TRBV9|TRBJ2-5|NA|TRBD2
CASSFSGGAGETQYF
TGTGCCAGCAGCTTTAGCGGGGGGGCCGGAGAGACCCAGTACTTC
>TRBV19|TRBJ1-5|few|NA
CASISVPEGNQPQHF
TGTGCCAGTATCTCCGTGCCTGAAGGCAATCAGCCCCAGCATTTT
>TRBV19|TRBJ2-3|NA|NA
CASSLPSTDTQYF
TGTGCCAGTAGTCTCCCCTCCACAGATACGCAGTATTTT
>TRBV15|TRBJ2-7|NA|NA
CATSRDLGGGYEQYF
TGTGCCACCAGCAGAGATCTGGGGGGCGGGTACGAGCAGTACTTC
>TRBV2|TRBJ1-2|NA|NA
CASSVLRAQYGYTF
TGTGCCAGCAGTGTTCTCCGGGCGCAATACGGCTACACCTTC
>TRBV18|TRBJ2-1|NA|NA
CASSPGRTQHEQFF
TGTGCCAGCTCACCGGGCCGGACTCAGCATGAGCAGTTCTTC
>TRBV12-5|TRBJ1-3|NA|NA
CASGFGTAGNTIYF
TGTGCTAGTGGTTTTGGTACGGCTGGAAACACCATATATTTT
>TRBV6-6|TRBJ2-3|NA|NA
CASRASSTDTQYF
TGTGCCAGCAGGGCCTCTAGCACAGATACGCAGTATTTT
>TRBV9|TRBJ2-5|NA|NA
CASSVAFQGTGETQYF
TGTGCCAGCAGCGTAGCTTTCCAGGGAACGGGCGAGACCCAGTACTTC
>TRBV4-1|TRBJ2-1|NA|NA
CASSQAEGSSYNEQFF
TGCGCCAGCAGCCAAGCGGAGGGGAGCTCCTACAATGAGCAGTTCTTC
>TRBV5-8|TRBJ1-5|NA|NA
CASSTEGTTKGQPQHF
TGTGCCAGCAGTACCGAAGGGACAACCAAGGGTCAGCCCCAGCATTTT
>TRBV5-8|TRBJ1-6|NA|NA
CASSWGRSPLHF
TGTGCCAGCAGCTGGGGTAGGTCACCCCTCCACTTT
>TRBV30|TRBJ1-1|NA|NA
CAWNDRMNTEAFF
TGTGCCTGGAACGATAGGATGAACACTGAAGCTTTCTTT
>TRBV9|TRBJ2-3|NA|TRBD2
CASSVAGGPIDTQYF
TGTGCCAGCAGCGTAGCGGGGGGGCCGATAGATACGCAGTATTTT
>TRBV6-6|TRBJ2-5|NA|NA
CASRPGSVETQYF
TGTGCCAGCAGACCCGGGTCTGTGGAGACCCAGTACTTC
>TRBV29-1|TRBJ1-1|NA|NA
CSAQGSTEAFF
TGCAGCGCTCAGGGGAGCACTGAAGCTTTCTTT
>TRBV28|TRBJ1-2|NA|NA
CASSLEGVHYGYTF
TGTGCCAGCAGTTTAGAGGGGGTACACTATGGCTACACCTTC
>TRBV19|TRBJ1-4|NA|NA
CASSKPRDRSQATNEKLFF
TGTGCCAGTAGCAAACCCAGAGACAGAAGCCAGGCAACTAATGAAAAACTGTTTTTT
>TRBV19|TRBJ2-7|NA|NA
CASSMVDRDEQYF
TGTGCCAGTAGTATGGTAGACCGCGACGAGCAGTACTTC
>TRBV19|TRBJ1-2|NA|NA
CASSIGVRGTKRALDYGYTF
TGTGCCAGTAGTATTGGGGTTCGTGGGACAAAACGTGCTTTAGACTATGGCTACACCTTC
>TRBV7-8|TRBJ2-1|NA|NA
CASSLHPGTKKQFF
TGTGCCAGCAGCTTACACCCGGGGACCAAGAAGCAGTTCTTC
>TRBV6-5|TRBJ1-3|few|NA
CASSPRAPYGTIYF
TGTGCCAGCAGTCCCCGGGCACCCTACGGCACCATATATTTT
>TRBV29-1|TRBJ2-3|NA|NA
CSARGGVLDTQYF
TGCAGCGCCAGGGGGGGGGTTTTAGATACGCAGTATTTT
>TRBV2|TRBJ2-3|few|NA
CASNPTDTQYF
TGTGCCAGCAATCCCACAGATACGCAGTATTTT
>TRBV12-5|TRBJ1-1|once|NA
CASGLVQRASEAFF
TGTGCTAGTGGTTTGGTACAAAGGGCCTCTGAAGCTTTCTTT
>TRBV4-1|TRBJ2-1|NA|NA
CASSPGPTSSYNEQFF
TGCGCCAGCAGCCCGGGACCGACAAGCTCCTACAATGAGCAGTTCTTC
>TRBV5-6|TRBJ1-1|NA|NA
CASSFGQSVFGDTEAFF
TGTGCCAGCAGCTTCGGGCAATCGGTTTTTGGGGACACTGAAGCTTTCTTT
>TRBV11-2|TRBJ2-5|NA|NA
CASSLDPKETQYF
TGTGCCAGCAGCTTAGATCCCAAAGAGACCCAGTACTTC
>TRBV6-5|TRBJ1-5|NA|NA
CASSQTRGPNQPQHF
TGTGCCAGCAGCCAAACCAGGGGCCCTAATCAGCCCCAGCATTTT
>TRBV28|TRBJ2-1|NA|TRBD2
CASSPDRTSGGPTTYNEQFF
TGTGCCAGCAGTCCCGACCGGACTAGCGGGGGCCCTACAACCTACAATGAGCAGTTCTTC
>TRBV2|TRBJ1-2|NA|TRBD1
CASRVMGQVYGYTF
TGTGCCAGCAGGGTTATGGGACAGGTCTATGGCTACACCTTC
>TRBV5-1|TRBJ2-2|NA|TRBD1
CASYRGREYTGELFF
TGCGCCAGCTACAGGGGACGGGAATACACCGGGGAGCTGTTTTTT
>TRBV6-6|TRBJ2-3|NA|NA
CASSSGIGDTQYF
TGTGCCAGCAGTTCCGGGATAGGGGATACGCAGTATTTT
>TRBV21-1|TRBJ2-5|NA|NA
CASSRAEVPSVPETQYF
TGTGCCAGCAGCAGAGCCGAGGTACCAAGCGTGCCGGAGACCCAGTACTTC
>TRBV5-1|TRBJ2-5|NA|TRBD2
CASSAYRGGMETQYF
TGCGCCAGCAGCGCCTACCGGGGGGGGATGGAGACCCAGTACTTC
>TRBV10-3|TRBJ1-4|NA|NA
CAISEPPGEKLFF
TGTGCCATCAGTGAGCCCCCGGGTGAAAAACTGTTTTTT
>TRBV15|TRBJ1-5|NA|NA
CATSWGDNNYQPQHF
TGTGCCACCAGCTGGGGGGACAACAATTATCAGCCCCAGCATTTT
>TRBV5-1|TRBJ2-5|NA|NA
CASSLEGETQYF
TGCGCCAGCAGCTTGGAAGGAGAGACCCAGTACTTC
>TRBV5-6|TRBJ1-6|NA|NA
CASSLGETPGRSPLHF
TGTGCCAGCAGCTTGGGGGAAACCCCGGGACGTTCACCCCTCCACTTT
>TRBV30|TRBJ1-1|NA|TRBD1
CAWRGTGGTEAFF
TGTGCCTGGAGGGGGACAGGAGGCACTGAAGCTTTCTTT
>TRBV5-1|TRBJ1-1|NA|TRBD1
CASSLGTGVAVEAFF
TGCGCCAGCAGCTTAGGAACAGGGGTCGCGGTTGAAGCTTTCTTT